A selection of T cell receptor beta chains follows, all from one sample in a study of CD8 T cells in Susac syndrome. TCRdb reprocessed the immunoSEQ multiplex PCR reads via MiXCR and lists one record per CDR3 protein. Of approximately 280,000 distinct CDR3 sequences listed, around 83% are singletons. The material sequenced was CD8+ T cells from PBMCs. The receptor set was obtained from a human donor with multiple sclerosis. Each CDR3 is given with its conserved first and last residue. D genes are given only for firm matches. A clone size is listed for some rows: how often the clone was seen (once, few, many), or a class if it is expanded.

abundance	j_gene	v_gene	d_gene	len	CDR3aa	CDR3nt
NA	TRBJ2-7	TRBV6-1	NA	12	CASTRASNEQYF	TGTGCCAGCACCCGGGCTTCTAACGAGCAGTACTTC
NA	TRBJ2-7	TRBV7-9	TRBD2	15	CASSGGAGAPYEQYF	TGTGCCAGCAGCGGAGGGGCGGGAGCCCCCTACGAGCAGTACTTC
once	TRBJ2-7	TRBV18	NA	20	CASSPSLVDRLAGVRYEQYF	TGTGCCAGCTCACCAAGCTTAGTAGACAGGCTGGCGGGAGTGAGATACGAGCAGTACTTC
NA	TRBJ1-2	TRBV7-4	NA	14	CASSLATGNYGYTF	TGTGCCAGCAGCTTAGCCACGGGGAACTATGGCTACACCTTC
few	TRBJ1-2	TRBV4-1	NA	16	CASSLARRQAGDGYTF	TGCGCCAGCAGCCTTGCCAGGAGACAGGCCGGTGATGGCTACACCTTC
NA	TRBJ1-1	TRBV5-6	TRBD1	14	CASSWDRGPTEAFF	TGTGCCAGCAGCTGGGACAGGGGTCCCACTGAAGCTTTCTTT
NA	TRBJ1-6	TRBV9	NA	15	CASSVGQGYNSPLHF	TGTGCCAGCAGCGTAGGGCAGGGATATAATTCACCCCTCCACTTT
few	TRBJ2-7	TRBV6-1	NA	13	CASSFGGALEQYF	TGTGCCAGCAGTTTTGGGGGGGCCCTCGAGCAGTACTTC
NA	TRBJ2-7	TRBV11-2	NA	15	CASSPSRDSNYEQYF	TGTGCCAGCAGCCCGTCTCGGGACTCGAACTACGAGCAGTACTTC
few	TRBJ1-2	TRBV13	NA	12	CASSSNSYGYTF	TGTGCCAGCAGCTCCAACAGCTATGGCTACACCTTC
NA	TRBJ2-3	TRBV12-3/TRBV12-4	NA	13	CASSSFITDTQYF	TGTGCCAGCAGTTCGTTCATCACAGATACGCAGTATTTT
NA	TRBJ2-1	TRBV15	NA	13	CATSREERNEQFF	TGTGCCACCAGCAGAGAAGAGCGCAATGAGCAGTTCTTC
few	TRBJ2-7	TRBV20-1	TRBD2	17	CSARDAVAGGGTYEQYF	TGCAGTGCTAGAGATGCGGTAGCGGGAGGCGGGACCTACGAGCAGTACTTC
once	TRBJ2-7	TRBV27	TRBD2	17	CASSLLRTSGAPYEQYF	TGTGCCAGCAGTTTACTGAGGACTAGCGGGGCCCCCTACGAGCAGTACTTC
NA	TRBJ1-4	TRBV20-1	NA	16	CSASKEPGLHNEKLFF	TGCAGTGCTAGCAAGGAACCGGGCCTCCATAATGAAAAACTGTTTTTT